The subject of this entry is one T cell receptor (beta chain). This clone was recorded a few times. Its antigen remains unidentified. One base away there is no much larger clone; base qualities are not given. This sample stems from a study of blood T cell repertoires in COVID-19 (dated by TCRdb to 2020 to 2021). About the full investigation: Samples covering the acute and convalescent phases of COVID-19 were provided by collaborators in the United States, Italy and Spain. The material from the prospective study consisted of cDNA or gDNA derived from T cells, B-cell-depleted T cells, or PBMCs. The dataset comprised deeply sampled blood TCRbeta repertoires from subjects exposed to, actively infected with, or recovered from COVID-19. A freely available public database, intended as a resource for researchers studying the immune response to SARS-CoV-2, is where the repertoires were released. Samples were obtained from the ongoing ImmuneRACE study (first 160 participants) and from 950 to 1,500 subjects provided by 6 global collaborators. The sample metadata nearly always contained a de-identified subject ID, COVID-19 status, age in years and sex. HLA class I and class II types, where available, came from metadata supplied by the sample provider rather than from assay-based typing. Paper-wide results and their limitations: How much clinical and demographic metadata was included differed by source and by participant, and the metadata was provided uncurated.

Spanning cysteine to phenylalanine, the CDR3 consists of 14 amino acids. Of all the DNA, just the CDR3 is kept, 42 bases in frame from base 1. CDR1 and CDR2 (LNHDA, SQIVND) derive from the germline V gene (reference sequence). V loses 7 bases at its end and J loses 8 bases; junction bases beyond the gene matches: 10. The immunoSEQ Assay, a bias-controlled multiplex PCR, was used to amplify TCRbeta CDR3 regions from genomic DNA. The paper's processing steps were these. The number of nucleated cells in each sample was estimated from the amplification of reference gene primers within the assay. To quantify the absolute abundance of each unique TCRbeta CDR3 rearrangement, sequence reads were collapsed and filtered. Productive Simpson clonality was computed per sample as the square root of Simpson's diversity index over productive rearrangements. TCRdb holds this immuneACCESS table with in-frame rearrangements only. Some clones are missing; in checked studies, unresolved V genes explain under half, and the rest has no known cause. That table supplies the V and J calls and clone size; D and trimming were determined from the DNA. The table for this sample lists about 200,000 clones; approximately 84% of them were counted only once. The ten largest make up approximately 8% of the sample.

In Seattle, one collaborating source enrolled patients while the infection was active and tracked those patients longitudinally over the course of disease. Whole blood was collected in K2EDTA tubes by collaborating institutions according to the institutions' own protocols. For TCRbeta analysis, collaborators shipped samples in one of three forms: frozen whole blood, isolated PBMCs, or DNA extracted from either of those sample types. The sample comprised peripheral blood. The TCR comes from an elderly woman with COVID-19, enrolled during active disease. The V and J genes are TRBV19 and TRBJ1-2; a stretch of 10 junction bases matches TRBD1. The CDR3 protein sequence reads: CASTIRTGGGGYTF. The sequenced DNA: TGTGCCAGTACCATCCGGACAGGGGGAGGAGGCTACACCTTC. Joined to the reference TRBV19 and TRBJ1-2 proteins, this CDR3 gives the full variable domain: DGGITQSPKYLFRKEGQNVTLSCEQNLNHDAMYWYRQDPGQGLRLIYYSQIVNDFQKGDIAEGYSVSREKKESFPLTVTSAQKNPTAFYLCASTIRTGGGGYTFGSGTRLTVV.